The sequence of this T cell receptor (beta chain) was determined in a study of blood T cell repertoires in COVID-19. Whole-study context: Sample material is recorded as cDNA or gDNA derived from T cells, B-cell-depleted T cells, or PBMCs.

Only in-frame clones appear in the TCRdb table, and some are missing; sequencing was by immunoSEQ multiplex PCR. The sample yields about 180,000 clones, roughly 83% seen once. The CDR3 is 13 amino acids. V lost 5 bases, J lost 3 bases, and 11 bases lay in between. CDR1 is SGHTA and CDR2 is FQGTGA in the germline V gene. Material for sequencing was peripheral blood. The receptor comes from a woman aged 35 to 49 with COVID-19, enrolled during active disease. The gene calls are TRBV7-3 and TRBJ2-7; perhaps TRBD1 as D (6 bases). CDR3 loop: CASSPGHNYEQYF. DNA for the CDR3: TGTGCCAGCAGCCCGGGACACAACTACGAGCAGTACTTC.